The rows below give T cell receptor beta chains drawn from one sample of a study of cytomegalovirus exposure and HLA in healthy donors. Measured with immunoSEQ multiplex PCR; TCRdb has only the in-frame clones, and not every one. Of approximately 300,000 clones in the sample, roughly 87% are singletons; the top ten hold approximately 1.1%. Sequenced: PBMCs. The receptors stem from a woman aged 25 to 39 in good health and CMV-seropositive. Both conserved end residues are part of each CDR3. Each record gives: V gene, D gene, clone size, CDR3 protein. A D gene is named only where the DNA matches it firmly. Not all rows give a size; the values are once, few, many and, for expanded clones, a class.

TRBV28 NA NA CASTPRRATGRETQYF
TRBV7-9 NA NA CASSFPGATNEKLFF
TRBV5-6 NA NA CASSLLLKETQYF
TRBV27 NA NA CASSPGGYETYMNYGYTF
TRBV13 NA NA CASSPNPGASSYNEQFF
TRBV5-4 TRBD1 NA CASSQTGSGDEQFF
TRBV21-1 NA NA CASRTIGCQFF
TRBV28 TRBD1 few CAIHEGAKPQHF
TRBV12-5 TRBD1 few CASGLGDSNYGYTF
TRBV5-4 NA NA CASSKTGLSRGQFF
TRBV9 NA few CASSVEYQGNSPLHF
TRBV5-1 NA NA CASSLAGTNSPLHF
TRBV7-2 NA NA CASSLRDKSYEQYF
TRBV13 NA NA CASQTGVGREQFF
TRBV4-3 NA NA CASSQARDTFYEQYF
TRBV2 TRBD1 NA CASRTDRGEAFF
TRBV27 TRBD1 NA CASSPRDRGFYEQYF
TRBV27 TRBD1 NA CASRPGQVSEQYF
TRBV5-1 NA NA CASSRGGLGVQETQYF
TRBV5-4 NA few CASSTRDGFYGYTF
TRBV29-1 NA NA CRLEEHTQYF
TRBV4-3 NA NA CASSQLGGRGTYEQYF
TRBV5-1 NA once CASSNKHYTGELFF
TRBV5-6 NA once CASSLAGQFYEQYF
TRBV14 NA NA CASSRTGEKLFF
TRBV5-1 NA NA CASRKAGQQAGELFF
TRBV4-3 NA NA CASSQATVWETQYF
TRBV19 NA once CASSPGSHQPQHF
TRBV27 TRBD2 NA CASSFEGAGLAGVDTQYF
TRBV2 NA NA CASRDNYRPFF
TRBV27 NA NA CASSPPPSRVGHEKLFF
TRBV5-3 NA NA CARSASPNQPYSDEQYF
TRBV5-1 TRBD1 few CASSEGTAYGYTF
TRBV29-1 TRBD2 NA CSVEQGGSYNEQFF
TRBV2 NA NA CASNDREYNEQFF
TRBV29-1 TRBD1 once CSARYPGGWGYTF
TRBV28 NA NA CASSWQGMLSDTEAFF
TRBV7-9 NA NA CASSPRRGRDYGYTF
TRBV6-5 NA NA CATSETQYF
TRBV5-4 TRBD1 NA CASSAGQGNQPQHF
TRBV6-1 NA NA CASSLDRSNQPQHF
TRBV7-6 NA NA CASSIGGVKALGGSSTDTQYF
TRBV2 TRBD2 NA CASRGTSGNPYEQYF
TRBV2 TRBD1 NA CASSRLDRAAEAFF
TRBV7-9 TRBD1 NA CASSFPGQGRTSYEQYF
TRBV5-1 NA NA CASKRTDSSIEKLFF
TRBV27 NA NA CASSFAFTDTQYF
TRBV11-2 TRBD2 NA CASSLETSGSFADTQYF
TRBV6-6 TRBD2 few CASFSGLYNEQFF
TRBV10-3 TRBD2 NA CAISPGLAGEVYF
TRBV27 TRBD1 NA CASSLSRTGVYEQYF
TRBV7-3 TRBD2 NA CASSHPGLAGAGTDTQYF
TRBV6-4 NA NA CASSSSTDSSGNTIYF
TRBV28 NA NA CASSALGGGVSYEQYF
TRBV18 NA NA CASSPDHTGTRNTEAFF